These T cell receptor beta chains were read from a single sample in a study of tumor-infiltrating lymphocytes in oesophageal squamous cell carcinoma. TCRdb re-called the PCR reads with MiXCR, one entry per CDR3 protein. Here the sample spans about 15,000 distinct CDR3 sequences, roughly 49% being singletons. What was sequenced was esophageal tumor tissue. All receptors come from a male donor with esophageal squamous cell carcinoma. The CDR3 runs from the conserved cysteine through the conserved F or W. A D gene is named only where the DNA matches it firmly. Where a row states a size, it is once, few, many or the class of an expanded clone; other rows omit it.

cdr3_nt: TGTGCCAGCAGACCACCGGGACAGGGATCCGAGCAGTACTTC
cdr3_aa: CASRPPGQGSEQYF
j_call: TRBJ2-7
d_call: TRBD1
v_call: TRBV6-6
clone_size: .

cdr3_nt: TGTGCCAGCAGCTCTGACAGGGGTTACACCGGGGAGCTGTTTTTT
cdr3_aa: CASSSDRGYTGELFF
j_call: TRBJ2-2
d_call: TRBD1
v_call: TRBV7-8
clone_size: .

cdr3_nt: TGTGCCAGCAGCTTATACTCACCCCTCCACTTT
cdr3_aa: CASSLYSPLHF
j_call: TRBJ1-6
d_call: .
v_call: TRBV7-2
clone_size: medium-sized

cdr3_nt: TGTGCCAGCAGCTCCCAGGTGGATGGCTACACCTTC
cdr3_aa: CASSSQVDGYTF
j_call: TRBJ1-2
d_call: .
v_call: TRBV7-9
clone_size: few

cdr3_nt: TGTGCCAGCAGCTCCGGTTGGGGGCACGAGCTCTATGGCTACACCTTC
cdr3_aa: CASSSGWGHELYGYTF
j_call: TRBJ1-2
d_call: .
v_call: TRBV7-2
clone_size: .

cdr3_nt: TGTGCCAGCAGCCTGGGACTGCAGTCGGGCTACACCTTC
cdr3_aa: CASSLGLQSGYTF
j_call: TRBJ1-2
d_call: .
v_call: TRBV7-2
clone_size: .

cdr3_nt: TGTGCCAGCAGCTCGGAGGGAGGACAGCTCTACGAGCAGTACTTC
cdr3_aa: CASSSEGGQLYEQYF
j_call: TRBJ2-7
d_call: .
v_call: TRBV7-2
clone_size: .

cdr3_nt: TGCGCCAGCAGCTTGGCGATAGCTCCCAGTACGCAGTATTTT
cdr3_aa: CASSLAIAPSTQYF
j_call: TRBJ2-3
d_call: .
v_call: TRBV5-1
clone_size: few

cdr3_nt: TGTGCCAGCAGCTCGCGGCCAGGGACGGAGACCCAGTACTTC
cdr3_aa: CASSSRPGTETQYF
j_call: TRBJ2-5
d_call: .
v_call: TRBV7-6
clone_size: .

cdr3_nt: TGTGCCAGCAGCCAGAGGAACAGGGACGGCTACACCTTC
cdr3_aa: CASSQRNRDGYTF
j_call: TRBJ1-2
d_call: .
v_call: TRBV7-6
clone_size: .

cdr3_nt: TGTGCCAGCAGTGAAGCGGCCCTGTCGGGGTACGAGCAGTACTTC
cdr3_aa: CASSEAALSGYEQYF
j_call: TRBJ2-7
d_call: .
v_call: TRBV6-1
clone_size: once

cdr3_nt: TGTGCCAGCAGCCGGGACCACTACGAGCAGTACTTC
cdr3_aa: CASSRDHYEQYF
j_call: TRBJ2-7
d_call: .
v_call: TRBV7-2
clone_size: .

cdr3_nt: TGTGCCAGCAGCCCCGGTGATTCACCCCTCCACTTC
cdr3_aa: CASSPGDSPLHF
j_call: TRBJ2-4
d_call: .
v_call: TRBV7-6
clone_size: many

cdr3_nt: TGTGCCAGCAGTTCCGGGGTGAACACTGAAGCTTTCTTT
cdr3_aa: CASSSGVNTEAFF
j_call: TRBJ1-1
d_call: .
v_call: TRBV12-3/TRBV12-4
clone_size: .

cdr3_nt: TGTGCCAGTAGTATATTGACGGAATATGGCTACACCTTC
cdr3_aa: CASSILTEYGYTF
j_call: TRBJ1-2
d_call: .
v_call: TRBV19
clone_size: many

cdr3_nt: TGTGCCAGCACTCTAGCGGGAGGGAACGAGCAGTACTTC
cdr3_aa: CASTLAGGNEQYF
j_call: TRBJ2-7
d_call: TRBD2
v_call: TRBV28
clone_size: many

cdr3_nt: TGCGCCAGCAGCTTGGGTCTAGCGGGAGGGCCAGATACGCAGTATTTT
cdr3_aa: CASSLGLAGGPDTQYF
j_call: TRBJ2-3
d_call: TRBD2
v_call: TRBV5-1
clone_size: .

cdr3_nt: TGTGCCAGCAGTGAACCTGGACTAGCGGGCTACGAGCAGTACTTC
cdr3_aa: CASSEPGLAGYEQYF
j_call: TRBJ2-7
d_call: TRBD2
v_call: TRBV25-1
clone_size: .

cdr3_nt: TGTGCCAGCAGCCCCCAGGGGGCCGGGGAGCTGTATTTT
cdr3_aa: CASSPQGAGELYF
j_call: TRBJ2-3
d_call: TRBD1
v_call: TRBV11-2
clone_size: .

cdr3_nt: TGTGCCAGCAGTTACTCTAAGGGACGGAGATCGGACGAGCAGTACTTC
cdr3_aa: CASSYSKGRRSDEQYF
j_call: TRBJ2-7
d_call: .
v_call: TRBV6-2/TRBV6-3
clone_size: few

cdr3_nt: TGTGCCAGCAGAATCGGACTAGCGGGTTACAATGAGCAGTTCTTC
cdr3_aa: CASRIGLAGYNEQFF
j_call: TRBJ2-1
d_call: TRBD2
v_call: TRBV6-1
clone_size: medium-sized

cdr3_nt: TGTGCCAGCAGCGCGGACTGGGCGGAGCAGTACTTC
cdr3_aa: CASSADWAEQYF
j_call: TRBJ2-5
d_call: .
v_call: TRBV7-2
clone_size: .

cdr3_nt: TGTGCCAGCACCGTGACGGCAGATACGCAGTATTTT
cdr3_aa: CASTVTADTQYF
j_call: TRBJ2-3
d_call: .
v_call: TRBV12-3/TRBV12-4
clone_size: .

cdr3_nt: TGTGCCAGCAAGGAAAGGCAGGGAGGGCTTAGCACTGAAGCTTTCTTT
cdr3_aa: CASKERQGGLSTEAFF
j_call: TRBJ1-1
d_call: .
v_call: TRBV6-1
clone_size: .

cdr3_nt: TGTGCCAGCAGCTTATTCGCCGGGACTAGCGGGCGGGCGCAGTTCTTC
cdr3_aa: CASSLFAGTSGRAQFF
j_call: TRBJ2-1
d_call: TRBD2
v_call: TRBV11-2
clone_size: .

cdr3_nt: TGTGCCACCAGTGACATCGGACTAGGGGCAGATACGCAGTATTTT
cdr3_aa: CATSDIGLGADTQYF
j_call: TRBJ2-3
d_call: TRBD2
v_call: TRBV24-1
clone_size: .

cdr3_nt: TGTGCCAGCAGCTTAGACAGGGTTTTGGACTACAATGAGCAGTTCTTC
cdr3_aa: CASSLDRVLDYNEQFF
j_call: TRBJ2-1
d_call: .
v_call: TRBV11-2
clone_size: .

cdr3_nt: TGTGCCAGCAGCTTAGACGGGGGCAGGGGCAATGAGCAGTACTTC
cdr3_aa: CASSLDGGRGNEQYF
j_call: TRBJ2-5
d_call: .
v_call: TRBV7-6
clone_size: .

cdr3_nt: TGTGCCAGCAGCTTAGACGGGGGCGCGGGCAATCAGCCCCAGCATTTT
cdr3_aa: CASSLDGGAGNQPQHF
j_call: TRBJ1-5
d_call: .
v_call: TRBV11-1
clone_size: .

cdr3_nt: TGTGCCAGCAGCCACCGGGACAGGGGAATGAACACTGAAGCTTTCTTT
cdr3_aa: CASSHRDRGMNTEAFF
j_call: TRBJ1-1
d_call: TRBD1
v_call: TRBV11-1
clone_size: .

cdr3_nt: TGTGCCAGCAGCCGGGGACTAGTGGGGACTAGCGGGGCCTACGAGCAGTACTTC
cdr3_aa: CASSRGLVGTSGAYEQYF
j_call: TRBJ2-7
d_call: TRBD2
v_call: TRBV7-8
clone_size: .

cdr3_nt: TGTGCCAGCAGCTTAAATTCTGGGGATACGCAGTATTTT
cdr3_aa: CASSLNSGDTQYF
j_call: TRBJ2-3
d_call: .
v_call: TRBV7-3
clone_size: medium-sized

cdr3_nt: TGTGCCAGCAGCCAAGGCCATTTCACAGATACGCAGTACTTC
cdr3_aa: CASSQGHFTDTQYF
j_call: TRBJ2-7
d_call: .
v_call: TRBV11-3
clone_size: .

cdr3_nt: TGTGCCAGCAGCCTTGGACTAGCAGGAGATACGCAGTATTTT
cdr3_aa: CASSLGLAGDTQYF
j_call: TRBJ2-3
d_call: TRBD2
v_call: TRBV7-4
clone_size: .

cdr3_nt: TGTGCCAGCAGCTTCCACGGGACAGATGCCGAGCAGTACTTC
cdr3_aa: CASSFHGTDAEQYF
j_call: TRBJ2-7
d_call: TRBD1
v_call: TRBV7-2
clone_size: few

cdr3_nt: TGTGCCACCAGTGATTTGGGACAGGGTAGCGCAGATAGGCAGTATTTT
cdr3_aa: CATSDLGQGSADRQYF
j_call: TRBJ2-3
d_call: TRBD1
v_call: TRBV24-1
clone_size: .

cdr3_nt: TGTGCCAGCAGCTCAGGCTCCTACAATGAGCAGTACTTC
cdr3_aa: CASSSGSYNEQYF
j_call: TRBJ2-7
d_call: .
v_call: TRBV7-2
clone_size: .

cdr3_nt: TGTGCCAGCAGCTTAAGACAGGCCCGGGGAGGTGAGCAGTACTTC
cdr3_aa: CASSLRQARGGEQYF
j_call: TRBJ2-7
d_call: .
v_call: TRBV7-3
clone_size: .

cdr3_nt: TGTGCCAGCAGCGAGCTCCCCGGACAGGGAAATGAAAAACTGTTTTTT
cdr3_aa: CASSELPGQGNEKLFF
j_call: TRBJ1-4
d_call: TRBD1
v_call: TRBV6-1
clone_size: many

cdr3_nt: TGTGCCAGCAGCTTAGGAGTTGTTGAGCAGTACTTC
cdr3_aa: CASSLGVVEQYF
j_call: TRBJ2-7
d_call: .
v_call: TRBV7-2
clone_size: .

cdr3_nt: TGTGCCAGCAGCCCGGGACTAGCGGAATCCTACAATGAGCAGTTCTTC
cdr3_aa: CASSPGLAESYNEQFF
j_call: TRBJ2-1
d_call: TRBD2
v_call: TRBV7-2
clone_size: .

cdr3_nt: TGTGCCAGCAGCTTCAAACAGGGGAACTATGGCTACACCTTC
cdr3_aa: CASSFKQGNYGYTF
j_call: TRBJ1-2
d_call: TRBD1
v_call: TRBV7-8
clone_size: .

cdr3_nt: TGTGCCAGCACCGACTACTTCACAGATACGCAGTATTTT
cdr3_aa: CASTDYFTDTQYF
j_call: TRBJ2-3
d_call: .
v_call: TRBV12-3/TRBV12-4
clone_size: .

cdr3_nt: TGTGCCAGCAGCTTATTTGGTGGCAGGGGAGACACTGAAGCTTTCTTT
cdr3_aa: CASSLFGGRGDTEAFF
j_call: TRBJ1-1
d_call: .
v_call: TRBV7-9
clone_size: .

cdr3_nt: TGTGCCAGCCGACCATACGGGGGGAAGGGCGAGCAGTTCTTC
cdr3_aa: CASRPYGGKGEQFF
j_call: TRBJ2-1
d_call: TRBD2
v_call: TRBV28
clone_size: few